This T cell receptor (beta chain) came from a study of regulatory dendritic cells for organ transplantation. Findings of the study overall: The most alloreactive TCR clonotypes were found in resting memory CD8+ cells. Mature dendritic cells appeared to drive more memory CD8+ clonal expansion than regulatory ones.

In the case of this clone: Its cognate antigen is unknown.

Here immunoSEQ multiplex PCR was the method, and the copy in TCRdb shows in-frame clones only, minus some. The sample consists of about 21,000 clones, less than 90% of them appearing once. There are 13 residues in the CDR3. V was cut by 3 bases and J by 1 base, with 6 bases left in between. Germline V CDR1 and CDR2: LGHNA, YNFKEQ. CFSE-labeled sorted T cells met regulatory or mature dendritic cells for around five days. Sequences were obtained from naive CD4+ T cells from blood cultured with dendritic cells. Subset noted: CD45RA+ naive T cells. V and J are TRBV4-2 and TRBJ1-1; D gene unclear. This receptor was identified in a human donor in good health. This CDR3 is CASSHQRNTEAFF. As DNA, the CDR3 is TGTGCCAGCAGCCACCAGAGGAACACTGAAGCTTTCTTT.